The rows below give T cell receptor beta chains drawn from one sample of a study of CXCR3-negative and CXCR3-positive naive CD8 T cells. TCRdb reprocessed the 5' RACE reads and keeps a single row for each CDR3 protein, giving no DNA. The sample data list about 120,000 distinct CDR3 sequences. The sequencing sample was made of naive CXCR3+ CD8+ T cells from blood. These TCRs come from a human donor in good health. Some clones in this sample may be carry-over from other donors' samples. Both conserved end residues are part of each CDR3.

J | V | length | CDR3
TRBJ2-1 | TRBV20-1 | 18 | CSARDRGAASNTYNEQFF
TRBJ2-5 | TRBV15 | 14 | CATSTRTDEETQYF
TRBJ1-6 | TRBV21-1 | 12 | CARRQGNSPLHF
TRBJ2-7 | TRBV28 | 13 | CASSLQVHYEQYF
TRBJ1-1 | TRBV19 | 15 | CASSIDHGLRTEAFF
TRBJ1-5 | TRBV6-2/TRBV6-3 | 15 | CASSYSGYSNQPQHF
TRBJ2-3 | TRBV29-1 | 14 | CSVDSGDREDTQYF
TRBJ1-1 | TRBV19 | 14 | CASRDSTVGTEAFF
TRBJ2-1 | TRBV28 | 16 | CASSLHGTSGINEQFF
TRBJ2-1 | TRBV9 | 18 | CASSVIGGMSGVDNEQFF
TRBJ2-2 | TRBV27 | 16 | CASSLVVFANTGELFF
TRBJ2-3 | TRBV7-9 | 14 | CASIQGASEDTQYF
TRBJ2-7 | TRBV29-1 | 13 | CSGAGGDPYEQYF
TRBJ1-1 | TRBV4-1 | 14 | CASSSVAMNTEAFF
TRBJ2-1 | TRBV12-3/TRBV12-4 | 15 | CASSLYEARVGEQFF
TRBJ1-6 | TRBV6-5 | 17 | CASSSGAGSSYNSPLHF
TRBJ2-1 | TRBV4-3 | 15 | CASSQDRVAAYEQFF
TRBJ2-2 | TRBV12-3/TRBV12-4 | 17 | CASSPRWHGGSTGELFF
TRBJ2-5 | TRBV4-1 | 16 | CASSPRQGDLQETQYF
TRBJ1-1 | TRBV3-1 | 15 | CASSQVQGDNTEAFF
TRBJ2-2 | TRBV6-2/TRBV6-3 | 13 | CARPPIYTGELFF
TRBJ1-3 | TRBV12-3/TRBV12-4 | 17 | CASSLGSVWSSGNTIYF
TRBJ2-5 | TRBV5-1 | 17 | CASSLSQEAVNQETQYF
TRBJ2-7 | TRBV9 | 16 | CASSPGLAGGSYEQYF
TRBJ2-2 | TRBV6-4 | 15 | CASTPDGSNTGELFF
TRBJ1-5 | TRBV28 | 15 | CASSFLGQDNQPQHF
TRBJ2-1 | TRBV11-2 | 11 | CASSILSEQFF
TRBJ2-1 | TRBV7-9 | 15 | CASSLFAGGVNEQFF
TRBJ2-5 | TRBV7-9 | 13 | CASWTARTETQYF
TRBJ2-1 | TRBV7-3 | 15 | CASSLLAGGPNEQFF
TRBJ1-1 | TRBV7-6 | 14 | CASSERQVNTEAFF
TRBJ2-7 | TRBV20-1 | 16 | CSARDPPGPLPYEQYF
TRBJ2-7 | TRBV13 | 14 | CASSPTRSPYEQYF
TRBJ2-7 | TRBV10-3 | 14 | CAISARAVAYEQYF
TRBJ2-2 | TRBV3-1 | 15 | CASSHPSRYTGELFF
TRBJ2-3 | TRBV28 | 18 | CASSLLIAGARGTDTQYF
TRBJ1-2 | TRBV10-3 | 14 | CAIRAGEENYGYTF
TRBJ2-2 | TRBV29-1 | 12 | CSVRASSGELFF
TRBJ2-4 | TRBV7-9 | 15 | CASSFGGSAPPMSDF
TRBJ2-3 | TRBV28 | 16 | CASSLGTFTYTDTQYF